Listed below are T cell receptor beta chains from one sample, sequenced in a study of blood T cell repertoires in COVID-19. The repertoire was sequenced with immunoSEQ multiplex PCR; TCRdb's copy has only in-frame clones and lacks some. The sample carries over 70,000 clones, around 88% recorded once. Sequencing was performed on peripheral blood. The receptors stem from a woman older than 75 with acute or convalescent COVID-19. CDR3s include the opening cysteine and the closing phenylalanine or tryptophan. D genes are given only for firm matches. Not all rows give a size; the values are once, few, many and, for expanded clones, a class.

V gene	J gene	D gene	clone size	CDR3 protein	CDR3 DNA
TRBV2	TRBJ1-1	TRBD1	NA	CASSGDRNTEAFF	TGTGCCAGCAGTGGGGACAGGAACACTGAAGCTTTCTTT
TRBV12-3/TRBV12-4	TRBJ1-6	NA	NA	CASKTGRSPLHF	TGTGCCAGCAAGACAGGTCGATCACCCCTCCACTTT
TRBV19	TRBJ1-1	NA	NA	CASSIGAGEAFF	TGTGCCAGTAGTATAGGGGCAGGGGAAGCTTTCTTT
TRBV9	TRBJ2-2	TRBD1	NA	CASSVLTGGGVGELFF	TGTGCCAGCAGCGTCTTGACAGGGGGTGGTGTCGGGGAGCTGTTTTTT
TRBV30	TRBJ1-1	TRBD1	once	CAWSRGQSYTEAFF	TGTGCCTGGAGCCGGGGACAGTCCTACACTGAAGCTTTCTTT
TRBV4-1	TRBJ2-3	NA	NA	CASSLISGVGTDTQYF	TGCGCCAGCAGCCTGATCTCGGGGGTAGGGACAGATACGCAGTATTTT
TRBV27	TRBJ1-3	TRBD1	NA	CASSLKPFGQGAFSGNTIYF	TGTGCCAGCAGTTTAAAACCCTTCGGACAGGGAGCCTTCTCTGGAAACACCATATATTTT
TRBV10-1	TRBJ2-1	TRBD2	NA	CASSGEGLTGNEQFF	TGCGCCAGCAGTGGGGAGGGACTCACGGGCAATGAGCAGTTCTTC
TRBV5-1	TRBJ2-3	NA	NA	CASSLPSDADTQYF	TGCGCCAGCAGCCTCCCTAGCGATGCAGATACGCAGTATTTT
TRBV5-1	TRBJ2-7	NA	NA	CASSGSGVFYEQYF	TGCGCCAGCAGCGGATCAGGGGTTTTCTACGAGCAGTACTTC
TRBV11-2	TRBJ1-1	NA	NA	CASQGPVGTEAFF	TGTGCCTCACAGGGCCCGGTCGGCACTGAAGCTTTCTTT
TRBV2	TRBJ1-2	NA	NA	CASRWDIGYTF	TGTGCCAGCAGGTGGGACATCGGCTACACCTTC
TRBV21-1	TRBJ1-5	NA	NA	CASRNRDLEPQHF	TGTGCCAGCAGAAACAGGGACCTTGAGCCCCAGCATTTT
TRBV5-1	TRBJ2-2	NA	NA	CASAEGREVTGELFF	TGCGCCAGCGCGGAGGGCAGGGAGGTGACCGGGGAGCTGTTTTTT
TRBV14	TRBJ2-6	TRBD2	NA	CASSRLAGDGANVLTF	TGTGCCAGCAGCCGACTAGCGGGGGATGGGGCCAACGTCCTGACTTTC
TRBV10-3	TRBJ2-1	TRBD1	NA	CAISERGPLYDEQFF	TGTGCCATCAGTGAGAGGGGGCCTCTTTATGATGAGCAGTTCTTC
TRBV19	TRBJ2-3	NA	NA	CASSISGRTQYF	TGTGCCAGTAGTATAAGTGGGCGTACGCAGTATTTT
TRBV3-1/TRBV3-2	TRBJ2-1	TRBD2	NA	CASSQTGTSPSIEQFF	TGTGCCAGCAGCCAAACCGGGACTAGCCCTTCGATCGAGCAGTTCTTC